Following are 9 T cell receptor beta chains from one sample sequenced in a study of regulatory T cells in long-lasting Graves disease. Through Arm-PCR of CDR3 regions and iRepertoire HTBI primers, TCR beta libraries were built. A single record per CDR3 protein comes from TCRdb applying MiXCR to the multiplex PCR reads. Of about 360,000 distinct CDR3 sequences in the sample, roughly 17% are singletons; the top ten hold 20% to 25%. Indicated time point: newly diagnosed GD, antithyroid drugs for less than 3 months. Making the TCR library involved RNA that had been extracted from PBMCs. The data also belong to a second study, concerning T cells in Graves' hyperthyroidism and ophthalmopathy.

Sequencing used peripheral blood mononuclear cells (PBMCs), obtained at new diagnosis, from a patient treated with antithyroid drugs. These receptors were collected from a woman between 18 and 30 years old with Graves disease.

A word on this clonotype: With a much larger clone just one base away, this may be a read error. The missing conserved phenylalanine or tryptophan at the end of this CDR3 makes a read error likely. The rearrangement joins TRBV7-3 to TRBJ2-3; 8 bases map to TRBD2. CDR3 length equals 13 residues. Trimming at V came to 7 bases and at J to 5 bases, leaving 5 bases not matched to a gene. CDR1 is SGHTA and CDR2 is FQGTGA in the germline V gene. This chain's CDR3 is CASNRGGLDTQYL. In DNA, the CDR3 is TGTGCCAGCAACCGCGGGGGGTTAGATACGCAGTATCTT.

This clonotype was picked up many times. The J gene is TRBJ2-5, the V gene TRBV5-6; unclear D gene. The J call may be incorrect, as the DNA end agrees better with TRBJ2-1. Germline CDR1 reads SGHDT; CDR2 reads YYEEEE. There are 13 residues in the CDR3. As DNA, the CDR3 is TGTGCCAGCAGCTTGGTGGAGACCAATGAGCAGTTCTTC. Protein product: CASSLVETNEQFF.

This clonotype occurred a few times. This chain uses TRBV6-1 with TRBJ1-1; D is perhaps TRBD1 (6 bases). Germline V gives CDR1 MNHNS, CDR2 SASEGT. The CDR3 is 13 residues long. Between the trimmed V and J ends, which lost 6 bases and 5 bases, there was a span of 13 bases. DNA for the CDR3: TGTGCCAGCAGACTATACGGACAGACTGAAGCTTTCTTT. Protein product: CASRLYGQTEAFF.

V and J are TRBV6-1 and TRBJ2-7; 11 bases fit TRBD2. CDR3 length equals 18 residues. Germline V lookup: CDR1 MNHNS, CDR2 SASEGT. The J segment lost 6 bases and the V segment lost 5 bases, leaving 18 bases of the junction unmatched. The CDR3 loop is CASSTAAVLAGVLAEQYF. DNA for the CDR3: TGTGCCAGCAGTACAGCTGCCGTACTAGCGGGAGTACTGGCCGAGCAGTACTTC.

The rearrangement uses TRBV5-1 and TRBJ2-5, with a possible D match to TRBD2 (5 bases). The CDR3 loop spans 15 amino acids. CDR1 and CDR2 (germline): SGHRS, YFSETQ. Trimming left V 0 bases short and J 5 bases short, with 14 bases between. CDR3 amino acids: CASSLGVASLETQYF. The CDR3 nucleotides are TGCGCCAGCAGCTTGGGGGTAGCTAGCCTGGAGACCCAGTACTTC.

This clonotype was detected only a few times. The chain combines TRBV4-2 with TRBJ2-2; TRBD1 matches 7 bases. The junction had 4 bases not matched to a gene; V was cut back by 0 bases and J by 0 bases. This CDR3 is 17 amino acids long. Germline values: CDR1 LGHNA, CDR2 YNFKEQ. The CDR3 coding sequence is TGTGCCAGCAGCCAAGATGGTCAGGGGGCGAACACCGGGGAGCTGTTTTTT. This sequence encodes CASSQDGQGANTGELFF.

The chain carries TRBV25-1 and TRBJ2-2; D possibly uses TRBD1 or TRBD2 (5 bases each). Germline V gene data show CDR1 as MGHDK and CDR2 as SYGVNS. This CDR3 is built from 16 residues. Trimming left V 6 bases short and J 1 base short, with 15 bases between. The CDR3, as DNA: TGTGCCAGCAGGGGGGTTAGAGCTCTGAACACCGGGGAGCTGTTTTTT. Protein: CASRGVRALNTGELFF.

This clonotype was picked up many times. J is TRBJ2-7 and V is TRBV5-1, with 8 bases aligning to TRBD1. V lost 4 bases and J lost 4; bases outside the gene matches: 13. Germline assignment: CDR1 SGHRS and CDR2 YFSETQ. This CDR3 comprises 16 residues. The CDR3 sequence is CASSQGGGTGRYEQYF. CDR3 coding DNA: TGCGCCAGCAGCCAGGGGGGCGGGACAGGACGTTACGAGCAGTACTTC.

This clonotype was seen repeatedly, ten times or more. This chain joins TRBV6-2 or TRBV6-3 and TRBJ1-1; TRBD1 matches 8 bases. This CDR3 has 14 amino acids. The junction had 4 bases not matched to a gene; V was cut back by 6 bases and J by 1 base. Germline V lookup: CDR1 MNHEY, CDR2 SVGEGT. The CDR3 loop is CASRGQETNTEAFF. CDR3 DNA sequence: TGTGCCAGCAGGGGACAGGAGACGAACACTGAAGCTTTCTTT.